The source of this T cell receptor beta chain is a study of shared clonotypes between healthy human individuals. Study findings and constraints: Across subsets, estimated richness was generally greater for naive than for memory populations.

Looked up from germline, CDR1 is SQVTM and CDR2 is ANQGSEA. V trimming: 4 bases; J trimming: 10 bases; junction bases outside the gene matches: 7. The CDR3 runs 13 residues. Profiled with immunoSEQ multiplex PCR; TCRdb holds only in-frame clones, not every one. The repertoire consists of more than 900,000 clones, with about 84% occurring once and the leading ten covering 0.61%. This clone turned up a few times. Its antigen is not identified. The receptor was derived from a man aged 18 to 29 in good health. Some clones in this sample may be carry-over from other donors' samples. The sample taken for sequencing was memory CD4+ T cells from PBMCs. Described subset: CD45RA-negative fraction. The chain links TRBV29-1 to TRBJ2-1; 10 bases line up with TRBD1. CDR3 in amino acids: CSVAPGQGREQFF. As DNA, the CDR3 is TGCAGCGTTGCCCCGGGACAGGGGAGAGAGCAGTTCTTC.